This entry lists 24 T cell receptor beta chains sequenced from one sample in a study of cytomegalovirus exposure and HLA in healthy donors. Produced via immunoSEQ multiplex PCR; TCRdb's table is partial and in-frame only. The sample contains approximately 90,000 clones, about 93% of which appear only once. Sequenced: PBMCs. The receptors derive from a woman aged 25 to 39 in good health and CMV-seropositive.

This chain links TRBV28 with TRBJ1-2; possibly TRBD1 for D (5 bases). This CDR3 comprises 13 residues. V gave up 3 bases and J gave up 0 bases, with 5 bases separating them. Germline CDR1 reads MDHEN; CDR2 reads SYDVKM. CDR3 in DNA: TGTGCCAGCAGTTTCAGGGCTAACTATGGCTACACCTTC. Residues: CASSFRANYGYTF.

This rearrangement joins TRBV28 to TRBJ2-1; 8 bases match TRBD2. The CDR3 sequence is 16 residues long. The V and J ends lost 6 bases and 0 bases, in that order; junction bases with no gene match: 7. Looked up from germline, CDR1 is MDHEN and CDR2 is SYDVKM. DNA for the CDR3: TGTGCCAGCAGGGGACTAGAGGCCCTCTCCTACAATGAGCAGTTCTTC. It specifies CASRGLEALSYNEQFF.

The chain recombines TRBV2 with TRBJ1-5; TRBD1 matches 9 bases. Germline V CDR1 and CDR2: SNHLY, FYNNEI. The CDR3 runs 14 residues. Losses at the gene ends were 7 bases for V and 4 bases for J; bases not matched to a gene: 5. The CDR3 sequence: CASTGTGWNQPQHF. The CDR3, as DNA: TGTGCCAGCACCGGGACAGGGTGGAATCAGCCCCAGCATTTT.

The J gene is TRBJ2-7, the V gene TRBV11-2; D is ambiguous. Deletions cut 1 base from V and 4 bases from J, with 8 bases between. CDR3 size: 13 residues. Germline V gene sequence: CDR1 SGHAT, CDR2 FQNNGV. DNA of the CDR3: TGTGCCAGCAGCTTAGTCAGATATTACGAGCAGTACTTC. This codes for CASSLVRYYEQYF.

The sample holds one count of this clone. The V gene is TRBV5-1, the J gene TRBJ2-7; 7 bases map to TRBD1. CDR1 is SGHRS and CDR2 is YFSETQ in the germline V gene. Trimming at V came to 4 bases and at J to 2 bases, leaving 6 bases not matched to a gene. The CDR3 is 14 residues long. The DNA of the CDR3 is TGCGCCAGCAGCGAAAAGGGACAGACCTACGAGCAGTACTTC. Encoded protein: CASSEKGQTYEQYF.

This chain links TRBV6-6 with TRBJ2-1; 8 bases map to TRBD2. Germline loops: CDR1 MNHNY, CDR2 SVGAGI (reference sequence). Trimming took 2 bases from V and 6 from J; bases not matched to a gene: 6. The CDR3 is made up of 15 amino acids. CDR3 loop: CASSYGTSFGNEQFF. CDR3 DNA sequence: TGTGCCAGCAGTTACGGGACTAGTTTTGGCAATGAGCAGTTCTTC.

This chain connects TRBV14 to TRBJ1-2, with 7 bases aligning to TRBD1. The CDR3 covers 15 residues. CDR1 and CDR2 (germline): SGHDN, FVKESK. V was pared by 5 bases and J by 7 bases, with 13 bases of the junction left unmatched. CDR3 amino acids: CASSYDRAIGTGYTF. CDR3 sequence (DNA): TGTGCCAGCAGCTATGACAGGGCTATCGGTACTGGCTACACCTTC.

The chain joins TRBV6-5 to TRBJ1-1; D uncertain. V was shortened by 5 bases and J by 6 bases, with 13 bases between the two germline ends. The CDR3 sequence is 13 residues long. CDR1 is MNHEY and CDR2 is SVGAGI in the germline V gene. The CDR3 nucleotides read TGTGCCAGCAGTGCGGCCCGCGGGGCTGAAGCTTTCTTT. Its translation: CASSAARGAEAFF.

The chain has TRBV28 and TRBJ2-1; 9 positions match TRBD1. This CDR3 comprises 16 residues. After removal of 4 bases from V and 1 base from J, the junction contained 5 bases not matched to a gene. CDR1 and CDR2 from the germline V gene are MDHEN and SYDVKM. CDR3 DNA sequence: TGTGCCAGCAGTTCGCCCGGACAGGGGTCCTACAATGAGCAGTTCTTC. It specifies CASSSPGQGSYNEQFF.

This chain links TRBV6-1 with TRBJ1-1; tentatively, D is TRBD1 (6 bases). The V and J ends lost 4 bases and 7 bases respectively, with 13 bases between them. The CDR3 totals 13 residues. Looked up from germline, CDR1 is MNHNS and CDR2 is SASEGT. Written as DNA, the CDR3 is TGTGCCAGCAGTGCAGTCCCCAGGGGTGAAGCTTTCTTT. This gives the protein CASSAVPRGEAFF.

V is TRBV19 and J is TRBJ2-3, with D perhaps TRBD1 (6 bases). The CDR3 has 13 residues. V shed 9 bases and J shed 4 bases, with 14 bases lying between them. CDR1 is LNHDA, CDR2 SQIVND, per germline (reference sequence). The CDR3 reads CASSGVTSDTQYF. The CDR3 nucleotides read TGTGCCAGCTCAGGGGTCACCTCAGATACGCAGTATTTT.

The chain links TRBV7-9 to TRBJ1-1, with D possibly being TRBD1 (5 bases). Trimming stripped 7 bases from V and 1 base from J, with 13 bases between. CDR3 length equals 14 residues. In germline, CDR1 is SEHNR, CDR2 FQNEAQ (reference sequence). The CDR3 protein is CASTLAGENTEAFF. The CDR3 DNA sequence: TGTGCCAGCACACTAGCGGGGGAGAACACTGAAGCTTTCTTT.

Remarks on this clone: Sequence at one end of the junction differs from germline and may be a read error. The V call is TRBV7-9, the J call TRBJ2-7; 8 bases are a match to TRBD1. The length of the CDR3 is 11 residues. Per the germline V gene, CDR1 is SEHNR and CDR2 is FQNEAQ (reference sequence). The CDR3 here is CASSPSQGVVF. CDR3 nucleotide sequence: TGTGCCAGCAGCCCGTCACAGGGGGTGGTTTTC.

This clone was found once. This chain uses TRBV5-1 with TRBJ1-2; possible D gene TRBD1, 5 bases. CDR3 length: 14 amino acids. Deletions cut 4 bases from V and 0 bases from J, with 10 bases between. Germline lookup yields CDR1 SGHRS and CDR2 YFSETQ. CDR3 loop: CASSPQGANYGYTF. The CDR3 nucleotides are TGCGCCAGCAGCCCCCAAGGGGCTAACTATGGCTACACCTTC.

The chain is built from TRBV27 and TRBJ1-2, with 8 bases identical to TRBD1. The V gene's germline CDR1 is MNHEY and CDR2 SMNVEV (reference sequence). This CDR3 contains 16 residues. V lost 5 bases and J lost 7; bases outside the gene matches: 15. The CDR3 here is CASSQITNQGASGYTF. The CDR3 region has the DNA TGTGCCAGCAGTCAAATAACCAACCAGGGGGCTAGTGGCTACACCTTC.

This clone came up once. V gene TRBV29-1 combines with J gene TRBJ2-7; 7 positions match TRBD1. J gave up 0 bases and V 4 bases, and 3 bases lay outside the gene matches. Germline V gene sequence: CDR1 SQVTM, CDR2 ANQGSEA. There are 13 residues in the CDR3. The CDR3 DNA is TGCAGCGTTGCGGGACAGTACTCCTACGAGCAGTACTTC. Its protein is CSVAGQYSYEQYF.

The V and J genes are TRBV4-1 and TRBJ2-1, with D possibly TRBD2 on 5 matching bases. The CDR3 runs to 15 residues. The germline CDR1 and CDR2 sequences are MGHRA and YSYEKL. V lost 1 base, J lost 7 bases, and 14 bases lay in between. CDR3 loop: CASSQVGLGSNEQFF. CDR3 coding DNA: TGCGCCAGCAGCCAAGTGGGCTTAGGGAGTAATGAGCAGTTCTTC.

This chain uses TRBV19 with TRBJ2-3, with 7 bases that match TRBD1. The CDR3 totals 15 residues. V gave up 5 bases and J gave up 2 bases; unmatched junction bases: 7. The germline V gene has CDR1 LNHDA and CDR2 SQIVND (reference sequence). The DNA of the CDR3 is TGTGCCAGTAGTTTTCGAGGACAGGTCACAGATACGCAGTATTTT. Protein: CASSFRGQVTDTQYF.

V is TRBV27 and J is TRBJ2-1, with a tentative D call TRBD2 (6 bases). The CDR3 consists of 15 residues. The V end was cut by 2 bases, the J end by 9 bases, with 17 bases between. The V gene's germline CDR1 is MNHEY and CDR2 SMNVEV (reference sequence). The CDR3 bases are TGTGCCAGCAGTTTAAGACCCATGTGGGGAGGTGAGCAGTTCTTC. This translates into CASSLRPMWGGEQFF.

The rearrangement links TRBV6-5 to TRBJ2-5, with D unclear. The ends were cut back, 8 bases at V and 0 bases at J, with 7 bases in the middle. The CDR3 totals 12 residues. Germline loops: CDR1 MNHEY, CDR2 SVGAGI. DNA of the CDR3: TGTGCCAGCGCCAGGTACCAAGAGACCCAGTACTTC. Its translation is CASARYQETQYF.

The chain combines TRBV28 with TRBJ2-7; D might be TRBD2 (5 bases). Germline V gene data show CDR1 as MDHEN and CDR2 as SYDVKM. The CDR3 length is 14 residues. Trimming cost V 4 bases and J 3 bases, with 13 bases left between them. CDR3 in amino acids: CASSSSTTYYEQYF. The CDR3 bases are TGTGCCAGCAGTTCCTCGACTACCTACTACGAGCAGTACTTC. Using reference TRBV28 and TRBJ2-7 for the parts outside the CDR3, the full variable domain is DVKVTQSSRYLVKRTGEKVFLECVQDMDHENMFWYRQDPGLGLRLIYFSYDVKMKEKGDIPEGYSVSREKKERFSLILESASTNQTSMYLCASSSSTTYYEQYFGPGTRLTVT.

This chain uses TRBV9 with TRBJ2-3; 8 nucleotides match TRBD2. V trimming: 0 bases; J trimming: 1 base; junction bases outside the gene matches: 4. The CDR3 contains 16 residues. The germline V gene encodes CDR1 SGDLS and CDR2 YYNGEE. The DNA of the CDR3 is TGTGCCAGCAGCGTAGGGGTTAGCGGGGGCACAGATACGCAGTATTTT. Its translation is CASSVGVSGGTDTQYF.

This sequence joins TRBV4-1 and TRBJ2-1, with a tentative D call TRBD2 (7 bases). The germline CDR1 and CDR2 sequences are MGHRA and YSYEKL. The CDR3 covers 17 residues. V lost 3 bases to trimming and J lost 2 bases, with 17 bases between them. This CDR3 is CASSHPKGGGPYNEQFF. The CDR3 DNA follows: TGCGCCAGCAGCCACCCAAAAGGGGGGGGTCCCTACAATGAGCAGTTCTTC.

J is TRBJ2-1 and V is TRBV7-2; D is perhaps TRBD2 (6 bases). The CDR3 contains 14 residues. Trimming shortened V by 5 bases and J by 7 bases, and 15 bases separated the two germline ends. Germline V gene data show CDR1 as SGHTA and CDR2 as FQGNSA. This CDR3 reads CASSTPGLLNEQFF. CDR3 coding DNA: TGTGCCAGCAGCACGCCGGGACTCCTTAATGAGCAGTTCTTC. The full variable domain, its missing parts supplied by reference TRBV7-2 and TRBJ2-1, is GAGVSQSPSNKVTEKGKDVELRCDPISGHTALYWYRQSLGQGLEFLIYFQGNSAPDKSGLPSDRFSAERTGGSVSTLTIQRTQQEDSAVYLCASSTPGLLNEQFFGPGTRLTVL.